The 29 T cell receptor beta chains in this list originate from one sample, sequenced in a study of control samples from healthy donors and cancer patients. Libraries were prepared by immunoSEQ multiplex PCR; TCRdb keeps only in-frame clonotypes and omits some of them. The sample has some 79,000 clones; more than 75% are singletons. Material for sequencing was blood. The receptor source for this set is a woman in her fifties or sixties in good health.

The CDR3 region is CASTLDTYSNQPQHF. In DNA, the CDR3 is TGTGCCAGCACCTTGGACACCTATAGCAATCAGCCCCAGCATTTT. The rearrangement joins TRBV6-6 to TRBJ1-5, with D perhaps matching TRBD1 (5 bases). The CDR3 has 15 amino acids. Between the trimmed V and J ends, which lost 7 bases and 0 bases, there was a span of 13 bases. Germline values: CDR1 MNHNY, CDR2 SVGAGI (reference sequence).

The chain combines TRBV6-1 with TRBJ2-1; TRBD2 is a possible D gene (5 bases). Germline V gene sequence: CDR1 MNHNS, CDR2 SASEGT. CDR3 length: 15 amino acids. V lost 2 bases, J lost 7 bases, and 15 bases lay in between. Here the CDR3 DNA reads TGTGCCAGCAGTGAAACTTGGACGGGGTGGAATGAGCAGTTCTTC. This sequence encodes CASSETWTGWNEQFF.

This clone has a handful of counts. The chain has TRBV5-4 and TRBJ1-1, with D uncertain. The V end was cut by 1 base, the J end by 3 bases, with 7 bases between. Germline values: CDR1 SGHNT, CDR2 YYREEE (reference sequence). This CDR3 is 13 amino acids long. In nucleotides, the CDR3 is TGTGCCAGCAGCTTGCTGAGGGACACTGAAGCTTTCTTT. It specifies CASSLLRDTEAFF.

The chain carries TRBV7-2 and TRBJ1-6; possibly TRBD1 for D (6 bases). V was clipped by 5 bases and J by 4 bases, with 15 bases between them. CDR1 is SGHTA, CDR2 FQGNSA, per germline. The CDR3 extends over 16 amino acids. The CDR3 coding sequence is TGTGCCAGCAGCGGAGAGTGGGGGGCTTATAATTCACCCCTCCACTTT. Its protein is CASSGEWGAYNSPLHF.

The chain recombines TRBV6-5 with TRBJ2-7, with 9 bases aligning to TRBD2. The CDR3 loop spans 15 amino acids. Germline V CDR1 and CDR2: MNHEY, SVGAGI. V shed 6 bases and J 12 bases; nucleotides not matched to a gene: 18. In DNA form, the CDR3 reads TGTGCCAGCAGCGACTCCGCATTTAGCGGGGGACGAGGGTACTTC. Translating gives CASSDSAFSGGRGYF.

The V call is TRBV3-1 (or the pseudogene TRBV3-2), the J call TRBJ1-5, with no clear D. Germline lookup yields CDR1 LGHDT and CDR2 YNNKEL (reference sequence). The CDR3 length is 12 residues. The V gene lost 5 bases and the J gene lost 4 bases, with 6 bases spanning the gap. The CDR3: CASSLPNQPQHF. Here the CDR3 DNA reads TGTGCCAGCAGCTTACCGAATCAGCCCCAGCATTTT.

The gene calls are TRBV10-2 and TRBJ1-5; D unclear. CDR3 length equals 14 residues. Germline CDR1 WSHSY, CDR2 SAAADI. Between the trimmed V and J ends, which lost 5 bases and 0 bases, there was a span of 8 bases. The DNA for the CDR3 is TGCGCCAGCAGTCCCTTGGATAGCAATCAGCCCCAGCATTTT. Its translation: CASSPLDSNQPQHF.

The chain is built from TRBV3-1 (or the pseudogene TRBV3-2) and TRBJ1-2, with D possibly TRBD1 on 5 matching bases. CDR3 size: 12 residues. Germline values: CDR1 LGHDT, CDR2 YNNKEL (reference sequence). V was clipped by 6 bases and J by 12 bases, with 17 bases between them. In DNA form, the CDR3 reads TGTGCCAGCAGTCGGGGCGACAGCGGCAACACCTTC. Translated: CASSRGDSGNTF.

The genes are TRBV7-2 and TRBJ2-3, with 7 bases fitting TRBD2. The CDR3 spans 16 residues. Germline loops: CDR1 SGHTA, CDR2 FQGNSA. V lost 1 base to trimming and J lost 3 bases; unmatched junction nucleotides: 7. Here the CDR3 reads CASSLVAGVGTDTQYF. The DNA for the CDR3 is TGTGCCAGCAGCTTAGTGGCGGGAGTGGGAACAGATACGCAGTATTTT.

The V and J genes are TRBV19 and TRBJ1-6, with TRBD1 identical over 9 bases. The J segment lost 9 bases and the V segment lost 3 bases, leaving 6 bases of the junction unmatched. The CDR3 is made up of 15 amino acids. Per germline, CDR1 LNHDA and CDR2 SQIVND (reference sequence). CDR3 DNA: TGTGCCAGTAGTATTCCCGGGACAGGGACTTCACCCCTCCACTTT. This sequence encodes CASSIPGTGTSPLHF. Together with reference TRBV19 and TRBJ1-6, the CDR3 gives the full variable domain: DGGITQSPKYLFRKEGQNVTLSCEQNLNHDAMYWYRQDPGQGLRLIYYSQIVNDFQKGDIAEGYSVSREKKESFPLTVTSAQKNPTAFYLCASSIPGTGTSPLHFGNGTRLTVT.

V gene TRBV6-2 or TRBV6-3 combines with J gene TRBJ2-4, with a weak D call TRBD2 (6 bases). V was trimmed by 4 bases and J by 7 bases, leaving 14 bases between them. There are 14 residues in the CDR3. CDR1 is MNHEY, CDR2 SVGEGT, per germline. CDR3 amino acids: CASSSGPRGNIQYF. The CDR3 bases are TGTGCCAGCAGTTCTGGACCCCGGGGGAACATTCAGTACTTC.

This clone was observed a handful of times. The chain couples TRBV5-1 to TRBJ2-7, with unresolved D. CDR3 length equals 13 residues. The germline V gene has CDR1 SGHRS and CDR2 YFSETQ. V gave up 0 bases and J gave up 5 bases, with 9 bases separating them. The CDR3 here is CASSLVGRNEQYF. CDR3 in DNA: TGCGCCAGCAGCTTGGTAGGGCGAAACGAGCAGTACTTC. Looking up the rest from reference TRBV5-1 and TRBJ2-7 gives the full variable domain: KAGVTQTPRYLIKTRGQQVTLSCSPISGHRSVSWYQQTPGQGLQFLFEYFSETQRNKGNFPGRFSGRQFSNSRSEMNVSTLELGDSALYLCASSLVGRNEQYFGPGTRLTVT.

The rearrangement joins TRBV11-3 to TRBJ2-2, with 7 positions matching TRBD1. V trimming: 10 bases; J trimming: 3 bases; junction bases outside the gene matches: 2. The CDR3 has 12 amino acids. The germline gives CDR1 SGHNT, CDR2 YENEEA. The chain's CDR3 is CAIGTDTGELFF. CDR3 bases: TGTGCCATCGGGACAGACACCGGGGAGCTGTTTTTT.

The chain joins TRBV10-1 to TRBJ2-1, with D perhaps matching TRBD1 (5 bases). The CDR3 spans 12 residues. CDR1 is WNHNN, CDR2 SYGVQD, per germline (reference sequence). Trimming shortened V by 7 bases and J by 15 bases, and 19 bases separated the two germline ends. For the CDR3, the DNA is TGCGCCAGCATAGCCCTGGATAGGGGTGGGTTCTTC. It is translated as CASIALDRGGFF.

This rearrangement joins TRBV5-5 to TRBJ2-7; 9 nucleotides match TRBD2. Germline values: CDR1 SGHKS, CDR2 YYEKEE (reference sequence). V shed 4 bases, J shed 2 bases, and the junction held 7 bases outside the gene matches. CDR3 length equals 15 residues. Here the CDR3 DNA reads TGTGCCAGCAGCGCAATAGCGGGAGCCCCCTACGAGCAGTACTTC. Translating it yields CASSAIAGAPYEQYF.

For the CDR3, the DNA is TGCGCCAGCAGCTCCGACTTGAGCTCCTACAATGAGCAGTTCTTC. Translating it yields CASSSDLSSYNEQFF. The chain recombines TRBV5-1 with TRBJ2-1, with unresolved D. The CDR3 is made up of 15 amino acids. The V end was cut by 3 bases, the J end by 0 bases, with 10 bases between. From germline, CDR1 is SGHRS and CDR2 YFSETQ.

The rearrangement links TRBV28 to TRBJ2-6; 7 positions match TRBD2. V was clipped by 2 bases and J by 0 bases; unmatched bases: 1. The germline V gene has CDR1 MDHEN and CDR2 SYDVKM. This CDR3 spans 16 amino acids. CDR3 nucleotide sequence: TGTGCCAGCAGTTTAGGGGGGGGCTCTGGGGCCAACGTCCTGACTTTC. It codes for CASSLGGGSGANVLTF.

The V call is TRBV10-3, the J call TRBJ2-7, with D maybe TRBD1 (6 bases). Germline V gene lookup returns CDR1 ENHRY and CDR2 SYGVKD. Trimming stripped 6 bases from V and 2 bases from J, with 11 bases between. The CDR3 runs to 13 residues. CDR3 coding DNA: TGTGCCATCAGGGACAGACTTACCTACGAGCAGTACTTC. It specifies CAIRDRLTYEQYF.

The J gene is TRBJ2-5, the V gene TRBV5-1; 14 bases agree with TRBD2. The V gene end was trimmed by 0 bases and the J gene end by 5 bases; junction bases not matched to a gene: 0. This CDR3 is built from 15 residues. CDR1 is SGHRS, CDR2 YFSETQ, per germline. CDR3: CASSLGTSGRETQYF. CDR3 in DNA: TGCGCCAGCAGCTTGGGGACTAGCGGGAGGGAGACCCAGTACTTC.

V and J are TRBV28 and TRBJ2-7; D ambiguous. The CDR3 is 14 residues long. V was clipped by 4 bases and J by 4 bases, with 14 bases between them. Germline assignment: CDR1 MDHEN and CDR2 SYDVKM. The CDR3 DNA reads as TGTGCCAGCAGTTCGTACACCCGGGCGTACGAGCAGTACTTC. This sequence encodes CASSSYTRAYEQYF.

The chain recombines TRBV5-1 with TRBJ1-4; the D is unclear. The CDR3 consists of 17 residues. V lost 4 bases, J lost 0 bases, and 16 bases lay in between. The V gene's germline CDR1 is SGHRS and CDR2 YFSETQ. CDR3 DNA: TGCGCCAGCAGCCGATTGGTATTAGGGACAACTAATGAAAAACTGTTTTTT. This gives the protein CASSRLVLGTTNEKLFF.

The chain links TRBV4-1 to TRBJ2-4; TRBD2 agrees at 14 bases. This CDR3 has 16 residues. The J segment lost 10 bases and the V segment lost 4 bases, leaving 9 bases of the junction unmatched. Per the germline V gene, CDR1 is MGHRA and CDR2 is YSYEKL. CDR3 amino acids: CASSPPLTSGGGIQYF. The CDR3 coding sequence is TGCGCCAGCAGCCCCCCGCTGACTAGCGGGGGGGGAATTCAGTACTTC.

Points on this clone: Other DNA sequences in the same sample also yield this CDR3. The chain recombines TRBV6-5 with TRBJ1-5; 8 bases fit TRBD1. The trim removed 5 bases at V and 5 bases at J, leaving 8 bases unmatched. The CDR3 covers 15 residues. The V gene's germline CDR1 is MNHEY and CDR2 SVGAGI. CDR3 amino acids: CASSLSGGADQPQHF. In DNA form, the CDR3 reads TGTGCCAGCAGTCTTTCAGGGGGCGCGGATCAGCCCCAGCATTTT.

This chain joins TRBV7-9 and TRBJ1-4; D gene uncertain. The V and J ends lost 3 bases and 7 bases respectively, with 9 bases between them. The CDR3 sequence is 13 residues long. Germline V lookup: CDR1 SEHNR, CDR2 FQNEAQ (reference sequence). CDR3 bases: TGTGCCAGCAGCTTTAGCACTTTTGAAAAACTGTTTTTT. Its protein product is CASSFSTFEKLFF.

The chain has TRBV3-1 (or the pseudogene TRBV3-2) and TRBJ2-3, with a tentative D call TRBD2 (6 bases). Germline V gene data show CDR1 as LGHDT and CDR2 as YNNKEL (reference sequence). Trimming cost V 8 bases and J 11 bases, with 23 bases left between them. The CDR3 sequence is 14 residues long. The CDR3 bases are TGTGCCAGCGAGGGGTGGACTACCCGAAGGGTGCAGTATTTT. The encoded protein is CASEGWTTRRVQYF.

The V and J genes are TRBV11-2 and TRBJ2-5, with D tentatively TRBD1 (5 bases). The CDR3 runs to 13 residues. V was pared by 2 bases and J by 4 bases, with 8 bases between. The V gene's germline CDR1 is SGHAT and CDR2 FQNNGV. The CDR3 loop reads CASSLPGLETQYF. DNA for the CDR3: TGTGCCAGCAGCTTACCAGGGCTAGAGACCCAGTACTTC.

This clone was seen a few times. The V gene is TRBV7-9, the J gene TRBJ2-7, with TRBD2 as a possible D gene (5 bases). This CDR3 comprises 14 residues. V was pared by 4 bases and J by 3 bases, with 13 bases between. In germline, CDR1 is SEHNR, CDR2 FQNEAQ (reference sequence). The CDR3 DNA follows: TGTGCCAGCAGCTCATACTATAGCGACTACGAGCAGTACTTC. Translating gives CASSSYYSDYEQYF.

The V call is TRBV30, the J call TRBJ1-5; 7 bases match TRBD1. This CDR3 is 13 amino acids long. V shed 6 bases and J 6 bases; nucleotides not matched to a gene: 8. Germline V gives CDR1 GTSNPN, CDR2 SVGIG (reference sequence). CDR3 DNA sequence: TGTGCCTGTAATCAGGGGGGGCCTCAGCCCCAGCATTTT. The encoded protein is CACNQGGPQPQHF.

The rearrangement joins TRBV21-1 to TRBJ2-1; no check of the table's D call, TRBD1, against the DNA was made. TRBV21-1 has pseudogene status. The CDR3 length is 17 residues. For the CDR3, the DNA is TGTGCCAGCAGCAAGCTCCCCGGGACAGGGGGGCACAATGAGCAGTTCTTC. Its translation is CASSKLPGTGGHNEQFF.